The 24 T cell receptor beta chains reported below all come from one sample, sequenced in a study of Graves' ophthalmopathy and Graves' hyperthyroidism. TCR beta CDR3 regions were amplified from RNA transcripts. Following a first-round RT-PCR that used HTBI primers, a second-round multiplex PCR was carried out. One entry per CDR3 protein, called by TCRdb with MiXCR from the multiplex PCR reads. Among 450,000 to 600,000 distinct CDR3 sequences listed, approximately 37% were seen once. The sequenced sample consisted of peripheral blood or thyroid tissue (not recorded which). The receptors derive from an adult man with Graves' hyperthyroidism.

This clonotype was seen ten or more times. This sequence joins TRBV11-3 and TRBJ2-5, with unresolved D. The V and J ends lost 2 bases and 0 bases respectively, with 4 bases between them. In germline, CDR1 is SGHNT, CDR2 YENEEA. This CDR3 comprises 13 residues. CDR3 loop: CASSLTHQETQYF. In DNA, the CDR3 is TGTGCCAGCAGCTTAACCCACCAAGAGACCCAGTACTTC.

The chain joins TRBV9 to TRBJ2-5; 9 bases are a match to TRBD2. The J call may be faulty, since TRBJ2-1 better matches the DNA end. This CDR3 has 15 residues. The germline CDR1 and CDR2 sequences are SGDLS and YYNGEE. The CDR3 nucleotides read TGTGCCAGCAGCGTAGTGTTAGCGGGAGCCGATGAGCAGTTCTTC. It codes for CASSVVLAGADEQFF.

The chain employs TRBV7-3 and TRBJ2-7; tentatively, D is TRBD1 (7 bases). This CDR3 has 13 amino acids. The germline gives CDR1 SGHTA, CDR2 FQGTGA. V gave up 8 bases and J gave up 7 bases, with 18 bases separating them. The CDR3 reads CASGVNQGGEQYF. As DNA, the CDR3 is TGTGCCAGCGGCGTAAACCAGGGGGGTGAGCAGTACTTC. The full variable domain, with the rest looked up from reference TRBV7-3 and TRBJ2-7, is GAGVSQTPSNKVTEKGKYVELRCDPISGHTALYWYRQSLGQGPEFLIYFQGTGAADDSGLPNDRFFAVRPEGSVSTLKIQRTERGDSAVYLCASGVNQGGEQYFGPGTRLTVT.

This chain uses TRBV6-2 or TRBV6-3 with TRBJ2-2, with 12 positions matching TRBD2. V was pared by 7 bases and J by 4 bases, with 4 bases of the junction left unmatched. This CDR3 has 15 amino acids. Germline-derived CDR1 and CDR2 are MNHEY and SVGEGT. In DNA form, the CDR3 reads TGTGCCAGCATACCGGGACTAGCGGGCACCGGGGAGCTGTTTTTT. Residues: CASIPGLAGTGELFF.

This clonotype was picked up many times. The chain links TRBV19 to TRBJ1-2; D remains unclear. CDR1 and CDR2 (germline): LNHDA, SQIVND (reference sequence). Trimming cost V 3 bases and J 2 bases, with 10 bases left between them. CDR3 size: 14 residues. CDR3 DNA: TGTGCCAGTAGTATTTATACGGGAAACTATGGCTACACCTTC. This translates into CASSIYTGNYGYTF.

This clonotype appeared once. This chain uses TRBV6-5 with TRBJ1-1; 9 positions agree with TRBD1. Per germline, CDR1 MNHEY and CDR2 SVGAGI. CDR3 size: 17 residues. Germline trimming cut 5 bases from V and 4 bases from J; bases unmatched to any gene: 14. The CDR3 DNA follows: TGTGCCAGCAGTCCCTCCATTCTCGGACAGGGGCCCACTGAAGCTTTCTTT. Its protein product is CASSPSILGQGPTEAFF.

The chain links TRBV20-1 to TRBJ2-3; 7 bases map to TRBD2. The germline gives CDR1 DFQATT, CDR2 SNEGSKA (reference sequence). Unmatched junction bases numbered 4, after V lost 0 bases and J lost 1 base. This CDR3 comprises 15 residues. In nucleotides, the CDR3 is TGCAGTGCTAGAGAAGCGGGATTCGGCACAGATACGCAGTATTTT. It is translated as CSAREAGFGTDTQYF.

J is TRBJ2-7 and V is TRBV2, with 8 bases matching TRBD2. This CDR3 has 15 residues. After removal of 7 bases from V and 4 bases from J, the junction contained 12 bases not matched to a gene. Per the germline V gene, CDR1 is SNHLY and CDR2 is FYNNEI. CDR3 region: CASTGTGTRKYEQYF. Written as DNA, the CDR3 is TGTGCCAGCACCGGAACCGGGACTAGAAAGTACGAGCAGTACTTC.

The CDR3 reads CASSLSGELYGYTF. The CDR3 nucleotides read TGCGCCAGCAGCTTAAGCGGAGAGCTCTATGGCTACACCTTC. The gene calls are TRBV5-1 and TRBJ1-2, with D hard to call. Trimming removed 2 bases from V and 4 bases from J, with 12 bases in between. This CDR3 is built from 14 residues. Per the germline V gene, CDR1 is SGHRS and CDR2 is YFSETQ.

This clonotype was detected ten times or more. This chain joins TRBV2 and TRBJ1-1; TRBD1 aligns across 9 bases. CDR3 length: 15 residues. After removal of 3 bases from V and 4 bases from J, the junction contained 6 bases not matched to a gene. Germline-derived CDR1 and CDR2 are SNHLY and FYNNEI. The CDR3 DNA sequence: TGTGCCAGCAGTGACCGGGACAGGGCAGGCACTGAAGCTTTCTTT. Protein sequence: CASSDRDRAGTEAFF.

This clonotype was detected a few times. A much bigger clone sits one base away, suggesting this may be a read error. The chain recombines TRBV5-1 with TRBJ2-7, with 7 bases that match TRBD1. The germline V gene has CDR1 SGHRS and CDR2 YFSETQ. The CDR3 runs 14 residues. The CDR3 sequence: CANSSGTEDNEQYF. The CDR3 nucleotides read TGCGCCAACAGCTCTGGGACAGAGGACAACGAGCAGTACTTC.

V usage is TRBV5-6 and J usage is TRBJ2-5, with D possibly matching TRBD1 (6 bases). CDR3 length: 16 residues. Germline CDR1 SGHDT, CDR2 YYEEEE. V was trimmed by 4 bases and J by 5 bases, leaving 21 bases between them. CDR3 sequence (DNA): TGTGCCAGCAGCCTAATAGGTGGGGGCAGGGATGAGACCCAGTACTTC. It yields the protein CASSLIGGGRDETQYF.

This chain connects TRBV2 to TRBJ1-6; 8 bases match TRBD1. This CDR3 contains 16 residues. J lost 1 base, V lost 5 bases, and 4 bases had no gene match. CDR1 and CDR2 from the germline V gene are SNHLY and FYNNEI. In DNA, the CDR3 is TGTGCCAGCAGTTCCCAGGGGGCATCCTATAATTCACCCCTCCACTTT. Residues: CASSSQGASYNSPLHF.

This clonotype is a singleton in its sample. The CDR3 coding sequence is TGCAGTGCTAGAGTCATCGGGGGCGCAGATACGCAGTATTTT. As protein: CSARVIGGADTQYF. This chain connects TRBV20-1 to TRBJ2-3; either TRBD1 or TRBD2 may supply D (6 bases each). V was shortened by 1 base and J by 4 bases, with 12 bases between the two germline ends. CDR1 DFQATT and CDR2 SNEGSKA come from the germline V gene (reference sequence). The CDR3 totals 14 residues.

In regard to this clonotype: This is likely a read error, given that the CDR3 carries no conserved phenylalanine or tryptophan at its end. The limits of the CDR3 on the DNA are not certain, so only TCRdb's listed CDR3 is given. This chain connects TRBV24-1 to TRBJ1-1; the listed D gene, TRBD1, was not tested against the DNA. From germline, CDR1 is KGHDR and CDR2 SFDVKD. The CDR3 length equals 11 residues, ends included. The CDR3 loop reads CATSDGGAPFY.

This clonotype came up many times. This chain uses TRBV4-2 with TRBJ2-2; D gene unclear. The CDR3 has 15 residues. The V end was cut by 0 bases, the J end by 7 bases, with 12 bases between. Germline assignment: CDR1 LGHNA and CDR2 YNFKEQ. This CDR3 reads CASSQDGLVVGELFF. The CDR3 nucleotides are TGTGCCAGCAGCCAAGATGGGCTAGTAGTCGGGGAGCTGTTTTTT.

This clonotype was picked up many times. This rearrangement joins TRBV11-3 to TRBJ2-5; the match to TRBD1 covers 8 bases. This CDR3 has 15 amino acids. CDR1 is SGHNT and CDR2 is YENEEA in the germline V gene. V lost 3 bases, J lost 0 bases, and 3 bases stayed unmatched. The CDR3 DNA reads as TGTGCCAGCAGCTTTCCGGGACAGGACCAAGAGACCCAGTACTTC. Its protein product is CASSFPGQDQETQYF.

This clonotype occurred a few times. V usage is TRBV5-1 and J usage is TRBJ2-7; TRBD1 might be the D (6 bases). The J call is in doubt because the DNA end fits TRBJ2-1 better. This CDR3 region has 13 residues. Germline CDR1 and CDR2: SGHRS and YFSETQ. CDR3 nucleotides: TGCGCCAGCAGCACGGACAGATACAATGAGCAGTTCTTC. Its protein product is CASSTDRYNEQFF.

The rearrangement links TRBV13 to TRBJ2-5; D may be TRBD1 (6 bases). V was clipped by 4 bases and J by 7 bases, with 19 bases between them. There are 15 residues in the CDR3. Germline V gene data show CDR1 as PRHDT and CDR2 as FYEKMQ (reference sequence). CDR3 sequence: CASSSTGIREGTQYF. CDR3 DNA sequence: TGTGCCAGCAGCTCAACAGGGATTCGAGAAGGGACCCAGTACTTC. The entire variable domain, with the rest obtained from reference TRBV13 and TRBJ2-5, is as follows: AAGVIQSPRHLIKEKRETATLKCYPIPRHDTVYWYQQGPGQDPQFLISFYEKMQSDKGSIPDRFSAQQFSDYHSELNMSSLELGDSALYFCASSSTGIREGTQYFGPGTRLLVL.

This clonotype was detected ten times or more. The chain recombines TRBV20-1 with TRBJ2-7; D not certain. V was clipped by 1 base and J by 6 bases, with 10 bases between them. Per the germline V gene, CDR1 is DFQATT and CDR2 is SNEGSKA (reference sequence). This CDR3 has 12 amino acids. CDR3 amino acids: CSARGGFGEQYF. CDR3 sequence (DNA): TGCAGTGCTAGAGGGGGTTTCGGCGAGCAGTACTTC.

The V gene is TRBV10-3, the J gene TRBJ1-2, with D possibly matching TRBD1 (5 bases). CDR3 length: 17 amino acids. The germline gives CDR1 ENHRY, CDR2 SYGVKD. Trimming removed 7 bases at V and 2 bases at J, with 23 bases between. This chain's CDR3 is CAIKDYSTGGGNYGYTF. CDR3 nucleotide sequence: TGTGCCATCAAGGACTACTCTACCGGGGGAGGGAACTATGGCTACACCTTC.

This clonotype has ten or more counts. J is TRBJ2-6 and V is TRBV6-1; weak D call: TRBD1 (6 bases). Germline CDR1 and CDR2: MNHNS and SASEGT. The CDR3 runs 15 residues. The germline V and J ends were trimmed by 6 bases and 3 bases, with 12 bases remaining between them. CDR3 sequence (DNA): TGTGCCAGCAGACAGCACAGGGTTGGGGCCAACGTCCTGACTTTC. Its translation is CASRQHRVGANVLTF.

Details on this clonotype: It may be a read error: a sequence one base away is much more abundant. The CDR3 DNA reads TGTGCCAACAGCTTAACGACCGGGACAGGGGTCGAGAGTGGCAATCAGCCCCAGCATTTT. It yields the protein CANSLTTGTGVESGNQPQHF. This chain uses TRBV7-9 with TRBJ1-5; TRBD1 aligns across 10 bases. The CDR3 totals 20 residues. Looked up from germline, CDR1 is SEHNR and CDR2 is FQNEAQ (reference sequence).

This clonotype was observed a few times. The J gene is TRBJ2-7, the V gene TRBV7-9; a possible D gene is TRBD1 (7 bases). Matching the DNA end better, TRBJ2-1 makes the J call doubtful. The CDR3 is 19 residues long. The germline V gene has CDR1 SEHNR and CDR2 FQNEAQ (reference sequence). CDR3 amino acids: CASSFYGGGMRTAHNEQFF. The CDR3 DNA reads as TGTGCCAGCAGCTTTTACGGAGGGGGCATGAGGACGGCACACAATGAGCAGTTCTTC.